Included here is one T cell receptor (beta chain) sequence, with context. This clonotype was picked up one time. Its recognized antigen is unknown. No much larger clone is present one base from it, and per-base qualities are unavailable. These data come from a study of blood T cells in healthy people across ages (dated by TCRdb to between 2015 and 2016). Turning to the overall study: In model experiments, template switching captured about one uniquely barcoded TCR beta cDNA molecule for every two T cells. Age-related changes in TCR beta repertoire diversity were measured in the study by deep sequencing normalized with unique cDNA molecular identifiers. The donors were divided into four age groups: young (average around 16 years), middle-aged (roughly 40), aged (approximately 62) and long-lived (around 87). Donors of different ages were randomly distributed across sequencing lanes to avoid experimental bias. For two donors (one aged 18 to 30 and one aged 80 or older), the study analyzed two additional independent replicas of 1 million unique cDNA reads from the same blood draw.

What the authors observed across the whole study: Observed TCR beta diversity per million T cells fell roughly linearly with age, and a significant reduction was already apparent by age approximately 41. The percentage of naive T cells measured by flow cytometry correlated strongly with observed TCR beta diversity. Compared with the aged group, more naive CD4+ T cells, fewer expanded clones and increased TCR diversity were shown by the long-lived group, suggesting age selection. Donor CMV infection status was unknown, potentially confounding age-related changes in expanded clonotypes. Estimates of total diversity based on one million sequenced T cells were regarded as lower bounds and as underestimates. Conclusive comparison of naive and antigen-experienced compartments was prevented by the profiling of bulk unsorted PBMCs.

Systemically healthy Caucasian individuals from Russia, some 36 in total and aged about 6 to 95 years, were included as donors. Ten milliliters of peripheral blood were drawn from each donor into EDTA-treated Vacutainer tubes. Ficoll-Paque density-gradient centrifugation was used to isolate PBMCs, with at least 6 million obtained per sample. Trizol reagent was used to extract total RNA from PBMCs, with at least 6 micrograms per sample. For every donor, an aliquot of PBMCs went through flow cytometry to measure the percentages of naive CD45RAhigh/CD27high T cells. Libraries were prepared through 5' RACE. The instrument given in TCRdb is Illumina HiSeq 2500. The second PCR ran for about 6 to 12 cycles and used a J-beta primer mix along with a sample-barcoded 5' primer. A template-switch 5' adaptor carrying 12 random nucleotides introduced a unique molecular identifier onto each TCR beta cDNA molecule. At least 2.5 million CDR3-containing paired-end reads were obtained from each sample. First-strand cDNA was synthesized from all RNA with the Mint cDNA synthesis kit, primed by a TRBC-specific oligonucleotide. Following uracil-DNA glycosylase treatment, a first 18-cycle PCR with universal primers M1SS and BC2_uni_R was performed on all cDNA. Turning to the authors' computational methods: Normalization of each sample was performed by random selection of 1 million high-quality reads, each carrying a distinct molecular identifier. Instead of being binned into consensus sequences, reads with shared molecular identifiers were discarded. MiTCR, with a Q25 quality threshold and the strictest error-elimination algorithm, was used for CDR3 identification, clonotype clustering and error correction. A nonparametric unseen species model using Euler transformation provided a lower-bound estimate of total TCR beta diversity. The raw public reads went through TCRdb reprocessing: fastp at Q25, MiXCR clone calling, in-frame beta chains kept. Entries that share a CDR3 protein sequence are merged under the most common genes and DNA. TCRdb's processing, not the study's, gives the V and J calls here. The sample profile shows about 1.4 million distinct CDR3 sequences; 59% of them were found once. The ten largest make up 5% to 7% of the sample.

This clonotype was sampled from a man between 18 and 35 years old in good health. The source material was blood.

The base sequence is TGCGCCAGCAGCCAAGATAAACGGCTAGCGGGGGGGATCAGCACAGATACGCAGTATTTT. Its protein reads: CASSQDKRLAGGISTDTQYF. The V gene is TRBV4-3 and the J gene is TRBJ2-3; 12 junctional bases match TRBD2. Its CDR3 holds 20 amino acids, cysteine through phenylalanine. The DNA shown is the 60-base CDR3, in frame from base 1. After removal of 0 bases from V and 0 bases from J, the junction retains 10 bases not matched to a gene. Looking up the germline V gene yields CDR1 LGHNA and CDR2 YSLEER.